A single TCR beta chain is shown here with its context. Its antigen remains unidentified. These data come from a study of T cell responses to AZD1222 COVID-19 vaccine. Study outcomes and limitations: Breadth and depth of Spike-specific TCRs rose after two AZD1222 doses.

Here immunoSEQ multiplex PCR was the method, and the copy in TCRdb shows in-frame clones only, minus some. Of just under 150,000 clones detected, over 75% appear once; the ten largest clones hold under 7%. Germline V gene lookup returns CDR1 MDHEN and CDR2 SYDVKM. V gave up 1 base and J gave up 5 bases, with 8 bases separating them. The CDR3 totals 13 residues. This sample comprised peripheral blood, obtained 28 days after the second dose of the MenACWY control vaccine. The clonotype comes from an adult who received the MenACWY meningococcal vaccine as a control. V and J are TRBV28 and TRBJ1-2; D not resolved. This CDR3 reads CASSLSRRYGYTF. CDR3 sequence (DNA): TGTGCCAGCAGTTTATCCCGGAGGTATGGCTACACCTTC.